A selection of T cell receptor beta chains follows, all from one sample in a study of shared clonotypes between healthy human individuals. Method: immunoSEQ multiplex PCR; TCRdb's copy keeps in-frame clones and lacks some. The sample lists roughly 810,000 clones; 90% to 97% were seen once. Sample: naive CD8+ T cells sorted from blood. The origin of the receptors is a man aged 25 to 40 in good health. CDR3s include the opening cysteine and the closing phenylalanine or tryptophan. The D gene is left open where the match is weak. Size is omitted from some rows. Given values are once, few, many or a class for expanded clones.

-	few	TRBJ1-1	TRBV7-9	16	CASSLEAGVGNTEAFF	TGTGCCAGCAGCTTAGAGGCAGGTGTTGGGAACACTGAAGCTTTCTTT
-	-	TRBJ2-1	TRBV29-1	14	CSALSGTTNNEQFF	TGCAGCGCCCTTTCCGGGACAACAAATAATGAGCAGTTCTTC
-	-	TRBJ2-3	TRBV27	15	CASSLRERSTDTQYF	TGTGCCAGCAGTCTAAGGGAGCGGAGCACAGATACGCAGTATTTT
TRBD2	-	TRBJ2-7	TRBV11-2	15	CASSLELAGSYEQYF	TGTGCCAGCAGCTTAGAGCTAGCGGGATCCTACGAGCAGTACTTC
-	-	TRBJ1-5	TRBV9	14	CASSPQGGNQPQHF	TGTGCCAGCAGCCCCCAGGGTGGGAATCAGCCCCAGCATTTT
TRBD2	once	TRBJ2-1	TRBV7-2	16	CASWEPGTSGVNEQFF	TGTGCCAGCTGGGAGCCCGGGACTAGCGGGGTGAATGAGCAGTTCTTC
TRBD2	-	TRBJ2-2	TRBV4-3	19	CASSQDHLASGRATGELFF	TGCGCCAGCAGCCAAGATCATCTCGCTAGCGGGAGAGCCACCGGGGAGCTGTTTTTT
-	-	TRBJ2-7	TRBV5-1	14	CASSPGGRTYEQYF	TGCGCCAGCAGCCCCGGCGGAAGGACCTACGAGCAGTACTTC
TRBD2	-	TRBJ2-7	TRBV5-1	16	CASGGALSGSGDEQYF	TGCGCCAGCGGGGGGGCTCTTAGCGGGAGCGGCGACGAGCAGTACTTC
TRBD1	once	TRBJ2-6	TRBV5-1	18	CASSLTGGAASGANVLTF	TGCGCCAGCAGCTTGACAGGGGGCGCAGCCTCTGGGGCCAACGTCCTGACTTTC
-	-	TRBJ1-2	TRBV14	15	CASSWGQGLLYGYTF	TGTGCCAGCAGTTGGGGGCAGGGCCTCCTCTATGGCTACACCTTC
-	-	TRBJ2-7	TRBV7-2	14	CASSSPDKAYEQYF	TGTGCCAGCAGTTCTCCCGACAAAGCCTACGAGCAGTACTTC
TRBD2	once	TRBJ2-1	TRBV6-5	15	CASSYSSGSFGEQFF	TGTGCCAGCAGTTACTCTAGCGGGAGCTTCGGTGAGCAGTTCTTC
-	-	TRBJ1-3	TRBV2	14	CASSDPGAGNTIYF	TGTGCCAGCAGTGACCCAGGGGCTGGAAACACCATATATTTT
-	-	TRBJ1-1	TRBV27	13	CASSSDRLSVAFF	TGTGCCAGCAGTTCTGACAGGCTATCTGTAGCTTTCTTT
TRBD2	-	TRBJ2-7	TRBV28	19	CASSQTRTSGRYSSYEQYF	TGTGCCAGCAGTCAGACCCGGACTAGCGGGCGTTATAGCTCCTACGAGCAGTACTTC
TRBD2	-	TRBJ2-1	TRBV6-1	17	CASSGPLAGVDYNEQFF	TGTGCCAGCAGTGGACCGCTAGCGGGAGTTGACTACAATGAGCAGTTCTTC
TRBD2	-	TRBJ2-1	TRBV25-1	15	CASSGLAGVWGEQFF	TGTGCCAGCAGTGGGCTAGCGGGAGTTTGGGGTGAGCAGTTCTTC
-	-	TRBJ1-1	TRBV11-2	13	CASSRGVNTEAFF	TGTGCCAGCAGCCGCGGGGTGAACACTGAAGCTTTCTTT
-	-	TRBJ2-7	TRBV15	13	CATSRGKTYEQYF	TGTGCCACCAGCCGGGGGAAGACCTACGAGCAGTACTTC
-	few	TRBJ2-3	TRBV13	14	CASTRGAPVVSQYF	TGTGCCAGCACACGGGGGGCCCCGGTGGTGTCGCAGTATTTT
TRBD2	-	TRBJ2-7	TRBV19	14	CASSIAGGSYEQYF	TGTGCCAGTAGTATCGCGGGAGGGTCCTACGAGCAGTACTTC
-	-	TRBJ2-7	TRBV6-5	13	CASSPDPYYEQYF	TGTGCCAGCAGTCCCGATCCGTACTACGAGCAGTACTTC
TRBD1	once	TRBJ2-7	TRBV7-2	13	CASSLDRAYEQYF	TGTGCCAGCAGCTTGGACAGGGCCTACGAGCAGTACTTC
TRBD1	-	TRBJ2-2	TRBV5-3	15	CARSSGQSNTGELFF	TGTGCCAGAAGCTCGGGACAGAGTAACACCGGGGAGCTGTTTTTT
-	-	TRBJ1-2	TRBV7-2	13	CASSLGGVYGYTF	TGTGCCAGCAGCTTAGGGGGCGTTTATGGCTACACCTTC
TRBD1	-	TRBJ2-1	TRBV2	13	CANRQGWNNEQFF	TGTGCCAACCGACAGGGTTGGAACAATGAGCAGTTCTTC
TRBD1	-	TRBJ2-1	TRBV15	15	CATSRPGTGFSEQFF	TGTGCCACCAGCAGACCCGGGACAGGGTTTTCTGAGCAGTTCTTC
-	-	TRBJ1-1	TRBV2	14	CASSEGRLNTEAFF	TGTGCCAGCAGTGAAGGGAGACTGAACACTGAAGCTTTCTTT
TRBD1	-	TRBJ2-7	TRBV7-9	14	CASSHRDRPYEQYF	TGTGCCAGCAGCCACCGGGACAGGCCCTACGAGCAGTACTTC
-	-	TRBJ2-3	TRBV5-1	15	CASSPVGWATDTQYF	TGCGCCAGCAGCCCCGTGGGATGGGCGACAGATACGCAGTATTTT
-	-	TRBJ1-2	TRBV27	13	CASRGGFAYGYTF	TGTGCCAGCAGAGGGGGGTTCGCCTATGGCTACACCTTC
-	-	TRBJ2-1	TRBV11-3	14	CASSPRQSGNEQFF	TGTGCCAGCAGCCCTAGACAAAGCGGGAATGAGCAGTTCTTC
TRBD1	-	TRBJ2-2	TRBV5-5	17	CASSFSPGQGLTAGLFF	TGTGCCAGCAGCTTCTCCCCGGGACAGGGTCTCACCGCTGGGCTGTTTTTT
-	-	TRBJ2-7	TRBV7-9	14	CASSLWTAAYEQYF	TGTGCCAGCAGCTTATGGACAGCAGCCTACGAGCAGTACTTC
TRBD1	-	TRBJ2-2	TRBV7-9	17	CASSPPPGTGGTGELFF	TGTGCCAGCAGCCCCCCGCCGGGGACAGGGGGGACCGGGGAGCTGTTTTTT
-	-	TRBJ1-1	TRBV5-6	14	CASSFGGPDTEAFF	TGTGCCAGCAGCTTCGGAGGGCCGGACACTGAAGCTTTCTTT
TRBD1	once	TRBJ2-7	TRBV9	12	CASRGTGVEQYF	TGTGCCAGCAGGGGGACAGGGGTCGAGCAGTACTTC
-	-	TRBJ2-7	TRBV6-5	13	CASSPMAGYEQYF	TGTGCCAGCAGCCCAATGGCGGGATACGAGCAGTACTTC
TRBD1	-	TRBJ1-2	TRBV27	14	CASSRPGQGYGYTF	TGTGCCAGCAGTCGGCCGGGACAGGGCTATGGCTACACCTTC
TRBD2	-	TRBJ2-5	TRBV6-1	15	CAGGPMGLAGETQYF	TGTGCCGGGGGGCCCATGGGACTAGCGGGAGAGACCCAGTACTTC
-	-	TRBJ2-2	TRBV4-2	14	CASSQESLDGELFF	TGTGCCAGCAGCCAAGAAAGCCTCGACGGGGAGCTGTTTTTT
TRBD1	-	TRBJ1-1	TRBV7-9	14	CASSPGQGETEAFF	TGTGCCAGCAGCCCGGGACAGGGCGAAACTGAAGCTTTCTTT
-	-	TRBJ2-7	TRBV27	15	CASSLVADGIREQYF	TGTGCCAGCAGTTTAGTAGCGGACGGGATCCGCGAGCAGTACTTC
-	-	TRBJ2-1	TRBV6-6	16	CASSYPTSNPYNEQFF	TGTGCCAGCAGTTACCCTACTAGTAATCCCTACAATGAGCAGTTCTTC
-	-	TRBJ2-2	TRBV9	13	CASSFPRNGELFF	TGTGCCAGCAGCTTTCCGAGGAACGGGGAGCTGTTTTTT
-	-	TRBJ1-1	TRBV28	15	CASSSAEHLNTEAFF	TGTGCCAGCAGTTCCGCCGAACATCTGAACACTGAAGCCTTCTTT
-	-	TRBJ2-7	TRBV7-2	16	CASSFSIGSVGYEQYF	TGTGCCAGCAGCTTTTCCATCGGTAGCGTGGGCTACGAGCAGTACTTC
-	-	TRBJ2-1	TRBV13	14	CASSLGLGGNEQFF	TGTGCCAGCAGCTTAGGACTGGGGGGAAATGAGCAGTTCTTC
TRBD1	-	TRBJ2-2	TRBV7-2	16	CASSDWTGRNTGELFF	TGTGCCAGCAGCGATTGGACAGGGAGAAACACCGGGGAGCTGTTTTTT
TRBD2	-	TRBJ2-2	TRBV18	18	CASSPPVGGSGNGGELFF	TGTGCCAGCTCACCACCGGTTGGCGGTAGCGGGAATGGCGGGGAGCTGTTTTTT
TRBD2	once	TRBJ2-7	TRBV5-4	13	CASSLLAGYEQYF	TGTGCCAGCAGCTTGTTAGCGGGGTACGAGCAGTACTTC
-	few	TRBJ2-3	TRBV7-9	12	CASSLEGPGLYF	TGTGCCAGCAGCTTGGAAGGGCCCGGGCTGTATTTT
TRBD2	-	TRBJ2-3	TRBV15	16	CATSRERGRTADTQYF	TGTGCCACCAGCAGAGAGCGCGGGAGGACCGCAGATACGCAGTATTTT
-	-	TRBJ2-1	TRBV30	13	CAWNEGTYNEQFF	TGTGCCTGGAATGAGGGAACCTACAATGAGCAGTTCTTC